This TCR beta chain was captured by sequencing in a study of blood T cell repertoires in COVID-19. In the authors' workflow: Nucleated cell number was recorded as an estimate derived from reference gene primer amplification. Assay used: immunoSEQ multiplex PCR; TCRdb lists only in-frame clones, some missing. V and J calls and clone size follow that table, whereas D and trimming were derived from the DNA. The sample consists of about 170,000 clones, 80% to 85% of them appearing once. Sample: peripheral blood. The sequence came from a human donor with acute or convalescent COVID-19. The donor label of this sample is uncertain.

This CDR3 reads CASSAPGGFGQPQHF. The DNA of the CDR3 is TGTGCCAGTAGTGCCCCGGGGGGATTTGGTCAGCCCCAGCATTTT. The rearrangement uses TRBV19 and TRBJ1-5, with D maybe TRBD1 (5 bases). The germline V gene encodes CDR1 LNHDA and CDR2 SQIVND (reference sequence). This CDR3 region has 15 residues. Trimming removed 5 bases from V and 6 bases from J, with 17 bases in between.